A single sample is the source of the 2 T cell receptor beta chains below, sequenced in a study of Ad26.COV2.S vaccination and SARS-CoV-2 variants. Libraries were prepared by immunoSEQ multiplex PCR; TCRdb keeps only in-frame clonotypes and omits some of them. The repertoire holds fewer than 900,000 clones, with more than 70% as singletons. Treatment noted: around 19 received Ad26.COV2.S at low or high dose, single or two shots; several received placebo; per-sample allocation not given. The study sampled participants on day 63 after the first vaccine or placebo injection. The sequences come from peripheral blood, collected in a trial of Ad26.COV2.S vaccine versus placebo. The receptors were gathered from a person aged 18-65 years who received the Ad26.COV2.S COVID-19 vaccine or a placebo.

This clone occurred a few times. The CDR3 is CASSQGAGLSSYEQYF. Here the CDR3 DNA reads TGCGCCAGCAGCCAAGGTGCGGGCCTTAGCTCCTACGAGCAGTACTTC. The rearrangement links TRBV4-3 to TRBJ2-7; D is possibly TRBD2 (5 bases). Trimming stripped 1 base from V and 0 bases from J, with 13 bases between. Germline-derived CDR1 and CDR2 are LGHNA and YSLEER. This CDR3 has 16 amino acids.

A single count supports this clone. The J gene is TRBJ2-4, the V gene TRBV7-9; TRBD1 might be the D (6 bases). The V gene's germline CDR1 is SEHNR and CDR2 FQNEAQ (reference sequence). The CDR3 runs to 17 residues. V dropped 2 bases and J dropped 0 bases, with 14 bases sitting between them. This chain's CDR3 is CASSLSAGVGAKNIQYF. The DNA for the CDR3 is TGTGCCAGCAGCTTATCGGCAGGGGTAGGAGCCAAAAACATTCAGTACTTC.